A selection of T cell receptor beta chains follows, all from one sample in a study of blood T cell repertoires in COVID-19. TCRdb keeps only in-frame clones here, not all; method: immunoSEQ multiplex PCR. This sample carries approximately 100,000 clones, roughly 80% of them seen once, and the ten largest clones take around 4.5%. The sample taken for sequencing was peripheral blood. These receptors all stem from a man aged 55 to 70 with acute or convalescent COVID-19. The CDR3 runs from the conserved cysteine through the conserved F or W. D genes are given only for firm matches. Expanded clones get a size class; other rows say once, few or many, or leave the size out.

v_gene: TRBV11-3; abundance: -; len: 14; j_gene: TRBJ2-2; d_gene: -; CDR3aa: CASSLDGNTGELFF; CDR3nt: TGTGCCAGCAGCTTAGACGGGAACACCGGGGAGCTGTTTTTT
v_gene: TRBV7-3; abundance: -; len: 15; j_gene: TRBJ2-3; d_gene: -; CDR3aa: CASSLRGGGTDTQYF; CDR3nt: TGTGCCAGCAGCTTAAGAGGGGGAGGCACAGATACGCAGTATTTT
v_gene: TRBV6-5; abundance: -; len: 16; j_gene: TRBJ2-3; d_gene: TRBD2; CDR3aa: CASSYGAGESTDTQYF; CDR3nt: TGTGCCAGCAGTTACGGAGCGGGGGAAAGCACAGATACGCAGTATTTT
v_gene: TRBV3-1/TRBV3-2; abundance: few; len: 15; j_gene: TRBJ2-5; d_gene: TRBD2; CDR3aa: CASSQSSGGQETQYF; CDR3nt: TGTGCCAGCAGCCAATCTAGCGGGGGACAAGAGACCCAGTACTTC
v_gene: TRBV19; abundance: -; len: 12; j_gene: TRBJ1-2; d_gene: TRBD1; CDR3aa: CASDGTAYGYTF; CDR3nt: TGTGCCAGTGACGGGACAGCTTATGGCTACACCTTC
v_gene: TRBV5-1; abundance: -; len: 14; j_gene: TRBJ2-7; d_gene: -; CDR3aa: CASSLVQGRGEQYF; CDR3nt: TGCGCCAGCAGCTTGGTTCAGGGTAGGGGCGAGCAGTACTTC
v_gene: TRBV5-1; abundance: -; len: 13; j_gene: TRBJ1-1; d_gene: -; CDR3aa: CASSLQLNTEAFF; CDR3nt: TGCGCCAGCAGCTTGCAGTTGAACACTGAAGCTTTCTTT
v_gene: TRBV27; abundance: -; len: 14; j_gene: TRBJ1-2; d_gene: -; CDR3aa: CASRRGPANYGYTF; CDR3nt: TGTGCCAGCAGGCGGGGGCCCGCTAACTATGGCTACACCTTC
v_gene: TRBV18; abundance: once; len: 16; j_gene: TRBJ1-1; d_gene: -; CDR3aa: CASSRDLDSMNTEAFF; CDR3nt: TGTGCCAGCTCACGAGACCTGGACAGCATGAACACTGAAGCTTTCTTT
v_gene: TRBV5-1; abundance: few; len: 14; j_gene: TRBJ1-6; d_gene: -; CDR3aa: CASSAGLSDSPLHF; CDR3nt: TGCGCCAGCTCGGCGGGCCTCTCGGATTCACCCCTCCACTTT
v_gene: TRBV11-2; abundance: -; len: 15; j_gene: TRBJ2-7; d_gene: TRBD1; CDR3aa: CASSSTGTGVYEQYF; CDR3nt: TGTGCCAGCAGCTCGACCGGGACAGGGGTATACGAGCAGTACTTC
v_gene: TRBV5-1; abundance: -; len: 16; j_gene: TRBJ2-2; d_gene: TRBD2; CDR3aa: CASSLDVAGGAGELFF; CDR3nt: TGCGCCAGCAGCTTGGACGTCGCGGGAGGCGCCGGGGAGCTGTTTTTT
v_gene: TRBV27; abundance: few; len: 16; j_gene: TRBJ2-7; d_gene: -; CDR3aa: CASSLSRGRRRFEQYF; CDR3nt: TGTGCCAGCAGTTTATCCAGGGGTAGGAGGAGGTTCGAGCAGTACTTC
v_gene: TRBV9; abundance: -; len: 12; j_gene: TRBJ2-5; d_gene: -; CDR3aa: CASSSFQETQYF; CDR3nt: TGTGCCAGCAGCTCCTTCCAAGAGACCCAGTACTTC
v_gene: TRBV10-3; abundance: -; len: 13; j_gene: TRBJ1-4; d_gene: -; CDR3aa: CAISDRGDEKLFF; CDR3nt: TGTGCCATCAGTGATCGGGGGGATGAAAAACTGTTTTTT
v_gene: TRBV6-2/TRBV6-3; abundance: few; len: 15; j_gene: TRBJ1-1; d_gene: -; CDR3aa: CASSFRGVMNTEAFF; CDR3nt: TGTGCCAGCAGTTTCAGGGGAGTGATGAACACTGAAGCTTTCTTT
v_gene: TRBV2; abundance: -; len: 12; j_gene: TRBJ2-7; d_gene: TRBD1; CDR3aa: CASSEQGVQQYF; CDR3nt: TGTGCCAGCAGCGAACAGGGGGTCCAGCAGTACTTC
v_gene: TRBV7-8; abundance: -; len: 18; j_gene: TRBJ1-3; d_gene: TRBD1; CDR3aa: CASSPRQGPSMAGNTIYF; CDR3nt: TGTGCCAGCAGCCCGAGACAGGGACCCTCGATGGCCGGAAACACCATATATTTT
v_gene: TRBV6-6; abundance: many; len: 20; j_gene: TRBJ1-1; d_gene: TRBD1; CDR3aa: CASSHPRPDRGKSVNTEAFF; CDR3nt: TGTGCCAGCAGTCACCCTCGCCCCGACAGGGGGAAAAGTGTGAACACTGAAGCTTTCTTT
v_gene: TRBV4-3; abundance: -; len: 19; j_gene: TRBJ1-2; d_gene: TRBD1; CDR3aa: CASSRTFGQAEGENYGYTF; CDR3nt: TGCGCCAGCAGCCGAACCTTCGGACAGGCAGAAGGAGAAAACTATGGCTACACCTTC
v_gene: TRBV6-5; abundance: -; len: 14; j_gene: TRBJ2-7; d_gene: -; CDR3aa: CASSFGQTTYEQYF; CDR3nt: TGTGCCAGCAGTTTTGGGCAAACCACCTACGAGCAGTACTTC
v_gene: TRBV6-5; abundance: -; len: 15; j_gene: TRBJ2-5; d_gene: -; CDR3aa: CASSYSFGFPETQYF; CDR3nt: TGTGCCAGCAGTTACTCTTTCGGGTTCCCAGAGACCCAGTACTTC